The next 20 T cell receptor beta chains were all read from a single sample in a study of blood T cell repertoires in COVID-19. Method: immunoSEQ multiplex PCR; TCRdb's copy keeps in-frame clones and lacks some. The profile shows about 58,000 clones, around 78% of them singletons. Sequenced input: peripheral blood. The receptor source for this set is a human donor in a cohort sampled during active COVID-19.

This sequence joins TRBV27 and TRBJ1-4, with a tentative D call TRBD1 (6 bases). V shed 8 bases and J shed 3 bases, with 13 bases lying between them. The CDR3 spans 14 residues. The V gene's germline CDR1 is MNHEY and CDR2 SMNVEV (reference sequence). DNA for the CDR3: TGTGCCAGCGCCAGCAGGGGACCTAATGAAAAACTGTTTTTT. This sequence encodes CASASRGPNEKLFF.

This sequence joins TRBV27 and TRBJ2-7, with 11 bases aligning to TRBD2. The CDR3 covers 16 residues. Germline V gives CDR1 MNHEY, CDR2 SMNVEV (reference sequence). J gave up 1 base and V 2 bases, and 4 bases lay outside the gene matches. The DNA of the CDR3 is TGTGCCAGCAGTTTACGGGGACTAGCGGCTTCCTACGAGCAGTACTTC. Translating it yields CASSLRGLAASYEQYF.

This clone showed up just a few times. This chain uses TRBV20-1 with TRBJ2-7; possible D gene TRBD1, 7 bases. The CDR3 consists of 15 residues. Germline V gives CDR1 DFQATT, CDR2 SNEGSKA (reference sequence). V shed 3 bases and J shed 6 bases, with 21 bases lying between them. CDR3: CSASHPGGSRGEQYF. The CDR3 bases are TGCAGTGCTAGTCATCCAGGGGGGTCGCGGGGCGAGCAGTACTTC.

The CDR3 loop is CASSRQGNYGYTF. Here the CDR3 DNA reads TGTGCCAGCAGCAGACAGGGTAACTATGGCTACACCTTC. This sequence joins TRBV2 and TRBJ1-2; TRBD1 agrees at 7 bases. V lost 6 bases and J lost 1; bases outside the gene matches: 2. The CDR3 runs 13 residues. Germline CDR1 is SNHLY and CDR2 is FYNNEI.

The rearrangement links TRBV28 to TRBJ1-2; 7 bases are shared with TRBD1. The V and J ends lost 7 bases and 8 bases, in that order; junction bases with no gene match: 13. Looked up from germline, CDR1 is MDHEN and CDR2 is SYDVKM. The CDR3 has 14 amino acids. The CDR3 sequence: CASKRAGGTYGYTF. DNA of the CDR3: TGTGCCAGCAAGCGGGCAGGGGGAACTTACGGCTACACCTTC.

The V call is TRBV5-6, the J call TRBJ2-7; D call uncertain. Germline lookup yields CDR1 SGHDT and CDR2 YYEEEE. The CDR3 runs to 12 residues. Trimming cost V 2 bases and J 5 bases, with 8 bases left between them. CDR3 sequence: CASSLYGDEQYF. The CDR3, as DNA: TGTGCCAGCAGCTTATACGGAGACGAGCAGTACTTC.

The CDR3 sequence: CASSIGGPWTGGKRGPQHF. The CDR3 DNA is TGTGCCAGTAGTATAGGAGGTCCCTGGACAGGGGGCAAGCGGGGGCCCCAGCATTTT. The genes are TRBV19 and TRBJ1-5, with 11 bases that match TRBD1. From germline, CDR1 is LNHDA and CDR2 SQIVND (reference sequence). V lost 1 base to trimming and J lost 9 bases; unmatched junction nucleotides: 17. The length of the CDR3 is 19 residues.

The V and J genes are TRBV6-6 and TRBJ2-7; no clear D gene. Trimming shortened V by 5 bases and J by 3 bases, and 5 bases separated the two germline ends. CDR3 size: 11 residues. Looked up from germline, CDR1 is MNHNY and CDR2 is SVGAGI (reference sequence). The DNA of the CDR3 is TGTGCCAGCAGTATTAGCTACGAGCAGTACTTC. As protein: CASSISYEQYF.

This chain links TRBV7-8 with TRBJ2-7, with 9 bases lining up with TRBD1. Looked up from germline, CDR1 is SGHVS and CDR2 is FQNEAQ. Germline trimming cut 8 bases from V and 1 base from J; bases unmatched to any gene: 6. This CDR3 contains 14 residues. As DNA, the CDR3 is TGTGCCAGCGGGAAGGACAGGGGTTCCTACGAGCAGTACTTC. Protein: CASGKDRGSYEQYF.

This chain links TRBV7-8 with TRBJ1-5; 7 nucleotides line up with TRBD1. The CDR3 loop spans 12 amino acids. The germline V gene encodes CDR1 SGHVS and CDR2 FQNEAQ. V was pared by 5 bases and J by 9 bases, with 4 bases of the junction left unmatched. The CDR3, as DNA: TGTGCCAGCAGCCCCCCAGGGGGGCCCCAGCATTTT. Amino acid sequence: CASSPPGGPQHF.

This chain connects TRBV6-6 to TRBJ1-3; 8 bases are a match to TRBD1. CDR3 length: 16 amino acids. Germline CDR1 MNHNY, CDR2 SVGAGI (reference sequence). V dropped 6 bases and J dropped 2; count of bases not matched to a gene: 9. CDR3 coding DNA: TGTGCCAGCAGCCCTCAGCGACAGGGGACTGGAAACACCATATATTTT. Translation gives CASSPQRQGTGNTIYF.

The chain combines TRBV6-6 with TRBJ1-2; tentative D call: TRBD1 (6 bases). The CDR3 extends over 13 amino acids. The V gene's germline CDR1 is MNHNY and CDR2 SVGAGI (reference sequence). V dropped 8 bases and J dropped 0 bases, with 10 bases sitting between them. CDR3 bases: TGTGCCAGCTGGGACACTCCTAACTATGGCTACACCTTC. It is translated as CASWDTPNYGYTF.

The chain employs TRBV11-2 and TRBJ2-7, with D possibly matching TRBD2 (6 bases). The CDR3 has 16 amino acids. V shed 5 bases and J shed 0 bases, with 17 bases lying between them. In germline, CDR1 is SGHAT, CDR2 FQNNGV. The DNA of the CDR3 is TGTGCCAGCAGCCGCGAAGGCGGGGCAAGCTCCTACGAGCAGTACTTC. It encodes CASSREGGASSYEQYF.

The chain links TRBV9 to TRBJ1-2; 7 nucleotides line up with TRBD1. CDR1 SGDLS and CDR2 YYNGEE come from the germline V gene. CDR3 length: 16 residues. Trimming took 4 bases from V and 8 from J; bases not matched to a gene: 17. In DNA, the CDR3 is TGTGCCAGCAGCCCGAATACCCGACAGGGTTTGGGAGGCTACACCTTC. Residues: CASSPNTRQGLGGYTF.

CDR3 coding DNA: TGTGCCAGCAGCTACCCACAGGGGGACGAGCAGTACTTC. Protein: CASSYPQGDEQYF. The V gene is TRBV5-8, the J gene TRBJ2-7, with TRBD1 identical over 8 bases. This CDR3 region has 13 residues. J was trimmed by 5 bases and V by 3 bases; bases with no gene match: 4. CDR1 SGHTS and CDR2 YDEGEE come from the germline V gene. Full variable domain (rest looked up from reference TRBV5-8 and TRBJ2-7): EAGVTQSPTHLIKTRGQQATLRCSPISGHTSVYWYQQALGLGLQFLLWYDEGEERNRGNFPPRFSGRQFPNYSSELNVNALELEDSALYLCASSYPQGDEQYFGPGTRLTVT.

The CDR3 region has the DNA TGTGCCAGCAGCCAGCTGCAGGGGGCGGTTAAAACTGAAGCTTTCTTT. As protein: CASSQLQGAVKTEAFF. The V and J genes are TRBV3-1 (or the pseudogene TRBV3-2) and TRBJ1-1; 8 positions match TRBD1. With V trimmed by 3 bases and J by 5 bases, 11 bases remained unmatched. CDR1 is LGHDT and CDR2 is YNNKEL in the germline V gene (reference sequence). The CDR3 extends over 16 amino acids.

The chain is built from TRBV30 and TRBJ1-1; 11 bases align to TRBD1. Trimming took 2 bases from V and 8 from J; bases not matched to a gene: 7. The CDR3 consists of 14 residues. Germline CDR1 is GTSNPN and CDR2 is SVGIG (reference sequence). The CDR3 is CAWSPGQGAQEAFF. DNA for the CDR3: TGTGCCTGGAGTCCCGGACAGGGGGCACAGGAAGCTTTCTTT.

The chain has TRBV19 and TRBJ1-1; D not resolved. The CDR3 is 11 amino acids. Germline V gene data show CDR1 as LNHDA and CDR2 as SQIVND (reference sequence). V lost 1 base to trimming and J lost 8 bases, with 5 bases between them. The chain's CDR3 is CASSIGQEAFF. For the CDR3, the DNA is TGTGCCAGTAGTATAGGGCAGGAAGCTTTCTTT. Combining the CDR3 with reference TRBV19 and TRBJ1-1 gives the whole variable domain DGGITQSPKYLFRKEGQNVTLSCEQNLNHDAMYWYRQDPGQGLRLIYYSQIVNDFQKGDIAEGYSVSREKKESFPLTVTSAQKNPTAFYLCASSIGQEAFFGQGTRLTVV.

By share, this clone counts as medium-sized. The chain couples TRBV9 to TRBJ1-2; 9 nucleotides match TRBD1. This CDR3 is built from 15 residues. V dropped 3 bases and J dropped 4; count of bases not matched to a gene: 7. CDR1 is SGDLS and CDR2 is YYNGEE in the germline V gene. The CDR3 protein is CASSAGQGYFYGYTF. CDR3 nucleotides: TGTGCCAGCAGCGCGGGACAGGGCTATTTCTATGGCTACACCTTC.

The chain uses TRBV6-2 or TRBV6-3 and TRBJ1-6; D is unclear. The V gene's germline CDR1 is MNHEY and CDR2 SVGEGT. The CDR3 loop spans 13 amino acids. Trimming took 2 bases from V and 9 from J, leaving 8 bases between them. The CDR3 reads CASSYRTSSPLHF. In DNA, the CDR3 is TGTGCCAGCAGTTACAGAACGAGTTCACCCCTCCACTTT.